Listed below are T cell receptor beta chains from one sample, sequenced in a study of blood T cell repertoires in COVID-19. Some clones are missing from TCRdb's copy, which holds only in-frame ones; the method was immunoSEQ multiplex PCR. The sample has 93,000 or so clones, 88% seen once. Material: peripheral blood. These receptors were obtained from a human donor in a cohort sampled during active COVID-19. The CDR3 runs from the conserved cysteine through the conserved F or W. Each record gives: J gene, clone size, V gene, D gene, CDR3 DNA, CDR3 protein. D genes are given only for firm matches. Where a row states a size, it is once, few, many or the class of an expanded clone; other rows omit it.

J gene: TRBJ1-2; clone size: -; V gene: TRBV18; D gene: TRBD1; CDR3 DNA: TGTGCCAGCTCACCTCCGGGACAGGGGGTCGCAGGCTACACCTTC; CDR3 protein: CASSPPGQGVAGYTF
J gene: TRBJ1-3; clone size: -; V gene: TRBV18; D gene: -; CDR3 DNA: TGTGCCAGCTCCCATTCCAGCTCTGGAAACACCATATATTTT; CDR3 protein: CASSHSSSGNTIYF
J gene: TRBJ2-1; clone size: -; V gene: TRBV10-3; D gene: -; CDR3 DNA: TGTGCCATCAGCAGACTAGTGGGGGATGAGCAGTTCTTC; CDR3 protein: CAISRLVGDEQFF
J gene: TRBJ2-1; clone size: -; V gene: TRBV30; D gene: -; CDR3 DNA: TGTGCCTGGAGTTCCGGGGTGGGCGATGAGCAGTTCTTC; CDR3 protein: CAWSSGVGDEQFF
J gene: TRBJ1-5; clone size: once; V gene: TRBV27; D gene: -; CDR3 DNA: TGTGCCAGCAGTTTCAGGGCCCATAGCAATCAGCCCCAGCATTTT; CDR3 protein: CASSFRAHSNQPQHF
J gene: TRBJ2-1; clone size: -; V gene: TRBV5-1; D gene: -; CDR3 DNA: TGCGCCAGCAGCTTCTCCAGGGATGATGAGCAGTTCTTC; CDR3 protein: CASSFSRDDEQFF
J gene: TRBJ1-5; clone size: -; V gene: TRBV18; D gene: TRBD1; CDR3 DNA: TGTGCCAGCTCACCAATAGGGGGCGAGGATCAGCCCCAGCATTTT; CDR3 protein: CASSPIGGEDQPQHF
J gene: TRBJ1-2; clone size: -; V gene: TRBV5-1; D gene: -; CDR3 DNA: TGCGCCAGCAGCTCTCAGGGGCCGGATGGCTACACCTTC; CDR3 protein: CASSSQGPDGYTF
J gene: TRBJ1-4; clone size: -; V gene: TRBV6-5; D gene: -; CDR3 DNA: TGTGCCAGCAGTTACTCGGGCCAGGGAGGGGAAAAACTGTTTTTT; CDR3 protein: CASSYSGQGGEKLFF
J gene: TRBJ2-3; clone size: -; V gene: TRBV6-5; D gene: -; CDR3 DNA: TGTGCCAGCAGGCCCTATTCGGGTACCACAGATACGCAGTATTTT; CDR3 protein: CASRPYSGTTDTQYF
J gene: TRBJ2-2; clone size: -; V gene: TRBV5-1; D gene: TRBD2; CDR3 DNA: TGCGCCAGCAGCTCGACCGCGGGAGACACCGGGGAGCTGTTTTTT; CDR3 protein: CASSSTAGDTGELFF
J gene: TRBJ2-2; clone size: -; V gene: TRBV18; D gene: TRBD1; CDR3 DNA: TGTGCCAGCTCACCAGGGACAGGGTGGACCGGGGAGCTGTTTTTT; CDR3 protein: CASSPGTGWTGELFF
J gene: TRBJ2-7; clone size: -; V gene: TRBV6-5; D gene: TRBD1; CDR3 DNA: TGTGCCAGCAGCCGGACAGGGGGGATAGAGCAGTACTTC; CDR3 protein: CASSRTGGIEQYF
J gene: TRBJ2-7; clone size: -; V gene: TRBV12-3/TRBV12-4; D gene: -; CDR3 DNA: TGTGCCAGCAGTTCCCCCTGGGGAGGCGAGCAGTACTTC; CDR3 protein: CASSSPWGGEQYF
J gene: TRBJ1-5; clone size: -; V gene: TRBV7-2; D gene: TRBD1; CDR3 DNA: TGTGCCAGCAGTCCTCACGGGACAGGGCAACGCAATCAGCCCCAGCATTTT; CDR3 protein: CASSPHGTGQRNQPQHF
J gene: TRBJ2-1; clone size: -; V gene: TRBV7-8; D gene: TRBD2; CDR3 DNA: TGTGCCAGTCGAGCGGGAGGGGGCATTGAGCAGTTCTTC; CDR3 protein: CASRAGGGIEQFF
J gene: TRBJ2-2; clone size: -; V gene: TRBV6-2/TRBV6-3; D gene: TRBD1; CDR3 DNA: TGTGCCAGCAGCCAGGGGACAGTAAACACCGGGGAGCTGTTTTTT; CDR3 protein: CASSQGTVNTGELFF
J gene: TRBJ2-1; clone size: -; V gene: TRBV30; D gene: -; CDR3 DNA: TGTGCCAGCGACAGCTCCTACAATGAGCAGTTCTTC; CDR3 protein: CASDSSYNEQFF
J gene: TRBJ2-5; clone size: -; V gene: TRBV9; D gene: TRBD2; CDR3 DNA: TGTGCCAGCGGTGGCGGGGGGTCGGGCGAGACCCAGTACTTC; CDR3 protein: CASGGGGSGETQYF
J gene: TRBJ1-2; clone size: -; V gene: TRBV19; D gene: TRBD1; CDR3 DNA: TGTGCCAGTAGTATGGGACAGGGTGGCTACACCTTC; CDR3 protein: CASSMGQGGYTF
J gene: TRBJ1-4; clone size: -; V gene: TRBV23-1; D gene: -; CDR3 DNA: TGCGCCAGCAGTCAATCGAGAGGGGAACCACAGGGTGGGGGTGAAAAACTGTTTTTT; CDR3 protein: CASSQSRGEPQGGGEKLFF
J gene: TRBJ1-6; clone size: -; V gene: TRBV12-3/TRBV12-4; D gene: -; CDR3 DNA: TGTGCCAGCAGCCTGGTCCCTCGGTCACCCCTCCACTTT; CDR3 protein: CASSLVPRSPLHF
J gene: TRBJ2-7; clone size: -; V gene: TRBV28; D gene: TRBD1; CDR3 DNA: TGTGCCAGCAGTGGGGACAGGGCGTACGAGCAGTACTTC; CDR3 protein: CASSGDRAYEQYF
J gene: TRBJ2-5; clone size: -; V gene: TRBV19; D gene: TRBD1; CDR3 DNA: TGTGCCAGTAGTATGGGGGGGACAGGGTTTTTAGAGACCCAGTACTTC; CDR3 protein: CASSMGGTGFLETQYF